Listed here are 10 T cell receptor beta chains from one sample, sequenced in a study of cytomegalovirus exposure and HLA in healthy donors. The PCR was carried out with 60 Vbeta primers and 13 Jbeta primers. Using immunoSEQ multiplex PCR, the repertoire was profiled, and TCRdb retains in-frame clones only, with some absent. The sample has roughly 97,000 clones, over 60% seen once. The source material was PBMCs. These receptors were obtained from a woman in her late teens or twenties in good health and CMV-seropositive.

The rearrangement links TRBV25-1 to TRBJ1-5, with TRBD1 matching 10 bases. V dropped 8 bases and J dropped 2; count of bases not matched to a gene: 0. Looked up from germline, CDR1 is MGHDK and CDR2 is SYGVNS. The CDR3 extends over 13 amino acids. CDR3 amino acids: CASGTGGNQPQHF. In DNA, the CDR3 is TGTGCCAGCGGGACAGGGGGCAATCAGCCCCAGCATTTT.

This chain links TRBV11-3 with TRBJ2-3; D is unresolved. Trimming shortened V by 5 bases and J by 0 bases, and 15 bases separated the two germline ends. CDR3 length: 16 amino acids. The germline V gene has CDR1 SGHNT and CDR2 YENEEA. CDR3 nucleotides: TGTGCCAGCAGCCACCCCGGGTGGATGAGCACAGATACGCAGTATTTT. It is translated as CASSHPGWMSTDTQYF.

This chain's CDR3 is CAISENSGTVISYEQYF. DNA for the CDR3: TGTGCCATCAGTGAAAATTCCGGGACAGTAATCTCCTACGAGCAGTACTTC. V is TRBV10-3 and J is TRBJ2-7; 7 bases are a match to TRBD1. After removal of 3 bases from V and 0 bases from J, the junction contained 11 bases not matched to a gene. Germline V gives CDR1 ENHRY, CDR2 SYGVKD. The CDR3 covers 17 residues.

As regards this clone: One end of the junction varies from germline; a read error may be responsible. The genes are TRBV4-2 and TRBJ2-1; D may be TRBD1 or TRBD2 (5 bases each). The CDR3 runs to 15 residues. Germline values: CDR1 LGHNA, CDR2 YNFKEQ. DNA for the CDR3: TGTGCCAGCAGTCAAGGGGAGTCCACCTACAATGAGCAGTTCTTC. This encodes CASSQGESTYNEQFF.

The chain recombines TRBV30 with TRBJ2-7; D may be TRBD2 (6 bases). Germline assignment: CDR1 GTSNPN and CDR2 SVGIG (reference sequence). CDR3 size: 17 residues. V was trimmed by 3 bases and J by 1 base, leaving 22 bases between them. CDR3 sequence: CAWSRIGDWAGSYEQYF. The CDR3 coding sequence is TGTGCCTGGAGCAGAATTGGGGACTGGGCGGGATCCTACGAGCAGTACTTC.

This chain links TRBV19 with TRBJ2-7; D is undetermined. CDR3 length: 13 amino acids. Germline CDR1 reads LNHDA; CDR2 reads SQIVND (reference sequence). Trimming stripped 5 bases from V and 3 bases from J, with 11 bases between. The CDR3, as DNA: TGTGCCAGTAGTCCGTTCGACAACTACGAGCAGTACTTC. Translation gives CASSPFDNYEQYF.

The chain has TRBV18 and TRBJ1-5; TRBD1 aligns across 7 bases. This CDR3 spans 14 amino acids. J lost 6 bases, V lost 2 bases, and 4 bases had no gene match. The V gene's germline CDR1 is KGHSH and CDR2 LQKENI. The CDR3 coding sequence is TGTGCCAGCTCACCAGGACAGGAGTCTCAGCCCCAGCATTTT. Protein product: CASSPGQESQPQHF.

This clone was observed a handful of times. V gene TRBV19 combines with J gene TRBJ1-2; tentatively, D is TRBD1 (5 bases). The V end was cut by 6 bases, the J end by 3 bases, with 8 bases between. In germline, CDR1 is LNHDA, CDR2 SQIVND (reference sequence). The CDR3 is made up of 12 amino acids. This CDR3 is CASRFRDYGYTF. CDR3 nucleotide sequence: TGTGCCAGTAGGTTCAGGGACTATGGCTACACCTTC.

The chain combines TRBV7-8 with TRBJ2-5, with a possible D match to TRBD1 (8 bases). Per the germline V gene, CDR1 is SGHVS and CDR2 is FQNEAQ. The CDR3 contains 19 residues. Trimming removed 5 bases at V and 4 bases at J, with 29 bases between. CDR3 DNA: TGTGCCAGCAGCCCAAGGGGGGGGACAGGAGAGACGATGAGAGAGACCCAGTACTTC. Protein: CASSPRGGTGETMRETQYF. Using reference TRBV7-8 and TRBJ2-5 for the parts outside the CDR3, the full variable domain is GAGVSQSPRYKVAKRGQDVALRCDPISGHVSLFWYQQALGQGPEFLTYFQNEAQLDKSGLPSDRFFAERPEGSVSTLKIQRTQQEDSAVYLCASSPRGGTGETMRETQYFGPGTRLLVL.

The chain combines TRBV10-1 with TRBJ2-7; 9 bases are shared with TRBD1. Germline V CDR1 and CDR2: WNHNN, SYGVQD (reference sequence). J lost 6 bases, V lost 3 bases, and 3 bases had no gene match. The CDR3 extends over 13 amino acids. CDR3 sequence (DNA): TGCGCCAGCAGTGACGACAGGGGGGTCGAGCAGTACTTC. It yields the protein CASSDDRGVEQYF.